The 9 T cell receptor beta chains presented below share a single source sample, sequenced in a study of shared clonotypes between healthy human individuals. Produced via immunoSEQ multiplex PCR; TCRdb's table is partial and in-frame only. There are over a million clones in the sample; under 99% occur only once, and less than 0.55% lies in the top ten. The sample consisted of naive CD4+ T cells sorted from blood. Subset specified: CD45RA+ positively selected. These receptors came from a man in his thirties or forties in good health.

V and J are TRBV28 and TRBJ2-7; no definite D call. The germline V and J ends were trimmed by 4 bases and 2 bases, with 12 bases remaining between them. This CDR3 comprises 14 residues. Germline V gives CDR1 MDHEN, CDR2 SYDVKM. The CDR3 DNA sequence: TGTGCCAGCAGTTACTTTGGTGGTGCCTACGAGCAGTACTTC. As protein: CASSYFGGAYEQYF.

The table lists this clone with a count of one. A junction end diverges from the germline sequence, so it may reflect a read error. The genes are TRBV2 and TRBJ2-7; D perhaps matches TRBD1 (5 bases). Germline V gives CDR1 SNHLY, CDR2 FYNNEI. The CDR3 length is 11 residues. CDR3 sequence (DNA): TGTGCCAGCAGTGAAGCGCTTCAGGGCGACTTC. Its translation is CASSEALQGDF.

The chain is built from TRBV5-6 and TRBJ1-4; D is unresolved. CDR1 is SGHDT and CDR2 is YYEEEE in the germline V gene. The CDR3 consists of 15 residues. Trimming stripped 0 bases from V and 8 bases from J, with 14 bases between. CDR3 DNA: TGTGCCAGCAGCTTGGGCGTTCCCATTGACGAAAAACTGTTTTTT. Its protein is CASSLGVPIDEKLFF.

CDR3 DNA: TGTGCCAGCTCACCCCCATTGGACAGGGATCCCTCCTACGAGCAGTACTTC. Protein: CASSPPLDRDPSYEQYF. The V gene is TRBV18, the J gene TRBJ2-7; 8 positions agree with TRBD1. With V trimmed by 3 bases and J by 0 bases, 10 bases remained unmatched. The CDR3 is 17 residues long. CDR1 and CDR2 (germline): KGHSH, LQKENI.

The chain carries TRBV18 and TRBJ2-7; 7 nucleotides line up with TRBD1. CDR1 and CDR2 from the germline V gene are KGHSH and LQKENI. The junction had 1 base not matched to a gene; V was cut back by 8 bases and J by 3 bases. This CDR3 is built from 11 residues. CDR3 coding DNA: TGTGCCAGCCGGGACAGCTACGAGCAGTACTTC. Amino acid sequence: CASRDSYEQYF.

This chain connects TRBV15 to TRBJ1-4; TRBD1 is a possible D gene (5 bases). In germline, CDR1 is LNHNV, CDR2 YYDKDF (reference sequence). The length of the CDR3 is 16 residues. V lost 2 bases to trimming and J lost 4 bases, with 14 bases between them. CDR3 sequence (DNA): TGTGCCACCAGCAGACTACGGGACTCCCTTAATGAAAAACTGTTTTTT. Its translation: CATSRLRDSLNEKLFF. The full variable domain, rest sourced from reference TRBV15 and TRBJ1-4, is DAMVIQNPRYQVTQFGKPVTLSCSQTLNHNVMYWYQQKSSQAPKLLFHYYDKDFNNEADTPDNFQSRRPNTSFCFLDIRSPGLGDTAMYLCATSRLRDSLNEKLFFGSGTQLSVL.

CDR3 DNA: TGCGCCAGCTGGGCCCCGAACACCGGGGAGCTGTTTTTT. This encodes CASWAPNTGELFF. This chain connects TRBV5-1 to TRBJ2-2; D ambiguous. Germline values: CDR1 SGHRS, CDR2 YFSETQ. With 7 bases removed from V and 0 bases from J, the gap between germline ends came to 7 bases. The CDR3 covers 13 residues.

The CDR3 sequence: CASSSLMGQGSGELFF. DNA for the CDR3: TGCGCCAGCAGCTCCCTAATGGGGCAGGGTTCCGGGGAGCTGTTTTTT. The V gene is TRBV5-1, the J gene TRBJ2-2, with D possibly matching TRBD1 (5 bases). The CDR3 runs 16 residues. Trimming stripped 3 bases from V and 6 bases from J, with 18 bases between. Per germline, CDR1 SGHRS and CDR2 YFSETQ.

V gene TRBV16 combines with J gene TRBJ2-7; TRBD2 matches at 12 bases. V shed 4 bases, J shed 4 bases, and the junction held 5 bases outside the gene matches. Germline values: CDR1 KGHSY, CDR2 FQNENV. CDR3 length: 15 residues. The CDR3 reads CASSPGLAGSYEQYF. For the CDR3, the DNA is TGTGCCAGCAGCCCCGGACTAGCGGGATCATACGAGCAGTACTTC.